One TCR beta chain is described in this entry. This sample is drawn from a study of blood T cell repertoires in COVID-19. As for the study in general: The United States, Italy and Spain provided the acute and convalescent COVID-19 samples. T cells, B-cell-depleted T cells, or PBMCs supplied cDNA or gDNA.

Authors' data handling: How many nucleated cells were present was estimated from reference gene primer amplification. The protocol was immunoSEQ multiplex PCR, while the TCRdb copy is restricted to in-frame clones and leaves out a portion. The V and J calls and clone size come from that table; D and trimming were worked out from the DNA. The sample includes approximately 280,000 clones, approximately 88% seen only once; the top ten take more than 7.5%. Sequenced material: peripheral blood. This receptor was identified in a man between 18 and 29 years old with active or convalescent COVID-19.

The CDR3: CASSLTPGGEQYF. CDR3 DNA sequence: TGTGCCAGCAGCTTAACGCCAGGGGGTGAGCAGTACTTC. The chain is built from TRBV7-3 and TRBJ2-7; 7 nucleotides match TRBD1. Germline V lookup: CDR1 SGHTA, CDR2 FQGTGA. The V segment lost 0 bases and the J segment 7 bases; nucleotides outside the gene matches: 3. This CDR3 is 13 amino acids long. Drawing the rest from reference TRBV7-3 and TRBJ2-7, the complete variable domain is GAGVSQTPSNKVTEKGKYVELRCDPISGHTALYWYRQSLGQGPEFLIYFQGTGAADDSGLPNDRFFAVRPEGSVSTLKIQRTERGDSAVYLCASSLTPGGEQYFGPGTRLTVT.